This TCR beta chain was sequenced during a study of cytomegalovirus exposure and HLA in healthy donors. Study-level background: Per a later analysis, the 666 first-cohort and over 90 validation repertoires shared one platform.

The germline V and J ends were trimmed by 6 bases and 2 bases, with 12 bases remaining between them. The CDR3 has 14 amino acids. CDR1 is SNHLY, CDR2 FYNNEI, per germline. Libraries were prepared by immunoSEQ multiplex PCR; TCRdb keeps only in-frame clonotypes and omits some of them. The data contain some 80,000 clones, 85% to 95% of them singletons. Points on this clone: The antigen remains undetermined.

Study outcomes and limitations: TCR beta chains numbering some 160 were designated cytomegalovirus-associated. Reportedly, cytomegalovirus status was diagnosed with high sensitivity and specificity.

The sequencing sample was made of PBMCs. The chain is built from TRBV2 and TRBJ2-3, with D possibly matching TRBD1 (6 bases). The TCR sequence derives from a young woman in good health and CMV-seronegative. CDR3 region: CASRADRNTDTQYF. In DNA, the CDR3 is TGTGCCAGCAGGGCCGACAGGAACACAGATACGCAGTATTTT.